Below, 16 T cell receptor beta chains from the same sample are listed, as sequenced in a study of a mutant IDH1 vaccine in newly diagnosed glioma. Indicated time point: week 23, last vaccination. Doses consisted of 300 ug of mutant IDH1 20-mer peptide each, paired with topical imiquimod. Profiled with immunoSEQ multiplex PCR; TCRdb holds only in-frame clones, not every one. The sample has about 43,000 clones, roughly 84% seen once; the top ten hold about 2.5%. The antigens these receptors bind are not known. The input for sequencing was PBMCs, taken from a glioma patient whose treatment included an IDH1 peptide vaccine. The receptors originated from a young woman with glioma. Some clones in this sample may be carry-over from other donors' samples.

The chain joins TRBV19 to TRBJ2-7; tentatively, D is TRBD2 (6 bases). This CDR3 region has 14 residues. Germline lookup yields CDR1 LNHDA and CDR2 SQIVND (reference sequence). V shed 5 bases and J shed 2 bases, with 13 bases lying between them. The CDR3 loop is CASSVGTQTYEQYF. CDR3 in DNA: TGTGCCAGTAGTGTCGGGACTCAGACCTACGAGCAGTACTTC.

This rearrangement joins TRBV10-3 to TRBJ2-3; 11 bases match TRBD2. The germline V gene has CDR1 ENHRY and CDR2 SYGVKD. This CDR3 spans 15 amino acids. V dropped 4 bases and J dropped 6; count of bases not matched to a gene: 6. CDR3 sequence: CAISVISGGADTQYF. DNA for the CDR3: TGTGCCATCAGTGTGATTAGCGGGGGGGCGGATACGCAGTATTTT.

The rearrangement uses TRBV5-1 and TRBJ1-1; D is unclear. The germline gives CDR1 SGHRS, CDR2 YFSETQ. The CDR3 has 14 residues. V was cut by 2 bases and J by 1 base, with 9 bases left in between. This CDR3 reads CASSLPGSNTEAFF. In nucleotides, the CDR3 is TGCGCCAGCAGCTTACCGGGCTCGAACACTGAAGCTTTCTTT. Drawing the rest from reference TRBV5-1 and TRBJ1-1, the complete variable domain is KAGVTQTPRYLIKTRGQQVTLSCSPISGHRSVSWYQQTPGQGLQFLFEYFSETQRNKGNFPGRFSGRQFSNSRSEMNVSTLELGDSALYLCASSLPGSNTEAFFGQGTRLTVV.

The chain has TRBV11-2 and TRBJ1-1; no clear D gene. The V end lost 5 bases, the J end lost 4 bases, and 11 bases lay between the germline ends. The length of the CDR3 is 13 residues. CDR1 and CDR2 (germline): SGHAT, FQNNGV. CDR3 residues: CASSLGRLTEAFF. CDR3 DNA sequence: TGTGCCAGCAGCCTCGGACGGCTCACTGAAGCTTTCTTT.

V gene TRBV14 combines with J gene TRBJ2-5, with D maybe TRBD2 (6 bases). CDR1 is SGHDN and CDR2 is FVKESK in the germline V gene. V lost 0 bases, J lost 5 bases, and 25 bases lay in between. This CDR3 contains 19 residues. As DNA, the CDR3 is TGTGCCAGCAGCCAAGATACCCCGGGACTTCCCGGGATCTTGGAGACCCAGTACTTC. This encodes CASSQDTPGLPGILETQYF.

The chain is built from TRBV14 and TRBJ1-2, with D maybe TRBD1 (5 bases). Germline V gene sequence: CDR1 SGHDN, CDR2 FVKESK. V was trimmed by 8 bases and J by 8 bases, leaving 12 bases between them. This CDR3 is built from 11 residues. The CDR3 bases are TGTGCCAGCCAGGGATTTGGAGGCTACACCTTC. Protein: CASQGFGGYTF.

The genes are TRBV19 and TRBJ1-1; TRBD1 matches at 11 bases. The junction had 8 bases not matched to a gene; V was cut back by 7 bases and J by 4 bases. CDR1 and CDR2 (germline): LNHDA, SQIVND (reference sequence). This CDR3 is 15 amino acids long. This chain's CDR3 is CASIPGGTGGTEAFF. CDR3 coding DNA: TGTGCCAGTATTCCCGGAGGGACAGGGGGCACTGAAGCTTTCTTT.

The V call is TRBV12-5, the J call TRBJ2-7, with 9 bases matching TRBD2. The trim removed 0 bases at V and 3 bases at J, leaving 6 bases unmatched. The germline gives CDR1 LGHNT, CDR2 FRNRAP. The CDR3 length is 16 residues. In nucleotides, the CDR3 is TGTGCTAGTGGTTTGGTAGTCTGGCGGGGGGGCTACGAGCAGTACTTC. It translates to CASGLVVWRGGYEQYF.

V gene TRBV2 combines with J gene TRBJ2-1; TRBD1 matches 10 bases. With 4 bases clipped from V and 5 bases from J, the junction kept 5 bases outside the gene matches. The V gene's germline CDR1 is SNHLY and CDR2 FYNNEI. CDR3 length: 15 amino acids. The CDR3 region has the DNA TGTGCCAGCAGTGCCGACAGGGGGCCCCACAATGAGCAGTTCTTC. Residues: CASSADRGPHNEQFF.

V and J are TRBV14 and TRBJ1-3; D might be TRBD1 (6 bases). Germline CDR1 and CDR2: SGHDN and FVKESK. The CDR3 has 14 residues. V dropped 4 bases and J dropped 0 bases, with 7 bases sitting between them. The CDR3 sequence is CASSRGGSGNTIYF. DNA of the CDR3: TGTGCCAGCAGCCGAGGGGGCTCTGGAAACACCATATATTTT. The whole variable domain, remainder taken from reference TRBV14 and TRBJ1-3, is EAGVTQFPSHSVIEKGQTVTLRCDPISGHDNLYWYRRVMGKEIKFLLHFVKESKQDESGMPNNRFLAERTGGTYSTLKVQPAELEDSGVYFCASSRGGSGNTIYFGEGSWLTVV.

The rearrangement links TRBV27 to TRBJ2-2; 9 nucleotides match TRBD2. This CDR3 region has 14 residues. The trim removed 6 bases at V and 2 bases at J, leaving 1 base unmatched. Germline loops: CDR1 MNHEY, CDR2 SMNVEV (reference sequence). Here the CDR3 reads CASRLAGNTGELFF. In DNA form, the CDR3 reads TGTGCCAGCAGGCTAGCGGGAAACACCGGGGAGCTGTTTTTT.

The chain employs TRBV25-1 and TRBJ2-1; D gene unclear. The CDR3 spans 12 residues. Germline lookup yields CDR1 MGHDK and CDR2 SYGVNS. V lost 4 bases and J 7 bases, leaving 8 bases between the germline ends. The CDR3 region has the DNA TGTGCCAGCAGTGGTGCTAGTAATGAGCAGTTCTTC. It codes for CASSGASNEQFF.

The rearrangement joins TRBV6-1 to TRBJ1-3; D call uncertain. Germline CDR1 MNHNS, CDR2 SASEGT. The CDR3 spans 13 residues. V lost 8 bases and J 1 base, leaving 9 bases between the germline ends. For the CDR3, the DNA is TGTGCCAGCCTCCGGGGTTCTGGAAACACCATATATTTT. This gives the protein CASLRGSGNTIYF.

The CDR3 DNA follows: TGTGCCAGCAGCTTTATGCGGTTGAACACTGAAGCTTTCTTT. Its translation is CASSFMRLNTEAFF. J is TRBJ1-1 and V is TRBV5-6, with D hard to call. Per germline, CDR1 SGHDT and CDR2 YYEEEE. V lost 2 bases and J 0 bases, leaving 8 bases between the germline ends. The CDR3 contains 14 residues. The whole variable domain, remainder taken from reference TRBV5-6 and TRBJ1-1, is DAGVTQSPTHLIKTRGQQVTLRCSPKSGHDTVSWYQQALGQGPQFIFQYYEEEERQRGNFPDRFSGHQFPNYSSELNVNALLLGDSALYLCASSFMRLNTEAFFGQGTRLTVV.

This chain joins TRBV27 and TRBJ1-2, with D uncertain. Trimming shortened V by 3 bases and J by 2 bases, and 10 bases separated the two germline ends. The germline CDR1 and CDR2 sequences are MNHEY and SMNVEV (reference sequence). This CDR3 is 14 amino acids long. CDR3 sequence: CASSLGLGNYGYTF. As DNA, the CDR3 is TGTGCCAGCAGTTTGGGCTTGGGAAACTATGGCTACACCTTC.

V usage is TRBV25-1 and J usage is TRBJ2-1; 7 bases fit TRBD2. V lost 1 base to trimming and J lost 2 bases; unmatched junction nucleotides: 5. This CDR3 region has 16 residues. Per the germline V gene, CDR1 is MGHDK and CDR2 is SYGVNS. In DNA, the CDR3 is TGTGCCAGCAGTGAATCTAGCCTAGCGGCCTACAATGAGCAGTTCTTC. It codes for CASSESSLAAYNEQFF.